This entry is about one T cell receptor beta chain. Its antigen is as yet unknown. The sample comes from a study of cytomegalovirus exposure and HLA in healthy donors. A multiplex PCR was run with 60 Vbeta primers and 13 Jbeta primers. TCRdb's copy holds only in-frame clones and misses some; the assay was immunoSEQ multiplex PCR. The sample consists of 90,000 to 150,000 clones, around 81% of them appearing once. The V gene's germline CDR1 is MDHEN and CDR2 SYDVKM. The CDR3 consists of 16 residues. Study-wide results and caveats: There were under 200 TCR beta chains listed as cytomegalovirus-associated.

The rearrangement joins TRBV28 to TRBJ2-5, with TRBD2 matching 14 bases. The DNA matches TRBJ2-7 better at its end, which makes the J call doubtful. Sequencing used PBMCs. This sequence originates from a woman in her forties in good health and CMV-seronegative. The CDR3 protein is CASRPGTSGSSYEQYF. DNA of the CDR3: TGTGCCAGCAGACCCGGGACTAGCGGGAGCTCCTACGAGCAGTACTTC.